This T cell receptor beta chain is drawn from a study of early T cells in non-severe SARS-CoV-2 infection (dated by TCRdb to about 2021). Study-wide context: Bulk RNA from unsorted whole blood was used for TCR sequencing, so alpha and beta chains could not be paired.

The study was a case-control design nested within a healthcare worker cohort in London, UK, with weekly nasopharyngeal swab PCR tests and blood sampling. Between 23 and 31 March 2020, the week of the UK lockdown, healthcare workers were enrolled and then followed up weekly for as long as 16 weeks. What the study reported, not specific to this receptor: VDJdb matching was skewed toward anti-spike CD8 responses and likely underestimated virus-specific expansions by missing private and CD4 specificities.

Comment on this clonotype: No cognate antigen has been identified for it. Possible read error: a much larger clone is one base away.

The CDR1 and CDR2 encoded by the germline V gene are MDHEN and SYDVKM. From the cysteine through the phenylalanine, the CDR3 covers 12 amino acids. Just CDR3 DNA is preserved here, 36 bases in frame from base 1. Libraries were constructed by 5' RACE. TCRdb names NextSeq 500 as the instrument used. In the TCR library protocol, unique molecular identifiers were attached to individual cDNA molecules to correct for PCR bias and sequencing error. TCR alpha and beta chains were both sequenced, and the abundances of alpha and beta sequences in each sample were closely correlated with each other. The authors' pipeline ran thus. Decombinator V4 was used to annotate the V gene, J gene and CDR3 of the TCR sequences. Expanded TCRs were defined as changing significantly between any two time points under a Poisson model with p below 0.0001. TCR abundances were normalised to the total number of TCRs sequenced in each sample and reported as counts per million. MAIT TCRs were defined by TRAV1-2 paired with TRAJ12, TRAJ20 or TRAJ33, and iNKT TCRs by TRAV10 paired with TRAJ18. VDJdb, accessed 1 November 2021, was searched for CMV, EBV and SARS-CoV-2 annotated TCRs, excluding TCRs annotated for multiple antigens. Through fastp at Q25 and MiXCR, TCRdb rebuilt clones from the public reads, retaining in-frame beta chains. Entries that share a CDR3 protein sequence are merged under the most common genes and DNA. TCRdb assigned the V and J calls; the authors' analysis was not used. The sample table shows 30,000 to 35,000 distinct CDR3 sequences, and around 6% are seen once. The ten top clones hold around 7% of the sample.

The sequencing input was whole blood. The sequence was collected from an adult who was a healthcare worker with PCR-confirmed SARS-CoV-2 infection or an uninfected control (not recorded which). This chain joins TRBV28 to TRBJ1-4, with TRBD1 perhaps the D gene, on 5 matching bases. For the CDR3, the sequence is CAGSARDEKLFF. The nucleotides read TGTGCCGGCAGTGCCAGGGACGAAAAACTGTTTTTT. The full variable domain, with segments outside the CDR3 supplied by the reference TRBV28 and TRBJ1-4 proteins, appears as DVKVTQSSRYLVKRTGEKVFLECVQDMDHENMFWYRQDPGLGLRLIYFSYDVKMKEKGDIPEGYSVSREKKERFSLILESASTNQTSMYLCAGSARDEKLFFGSGTQLSVL.